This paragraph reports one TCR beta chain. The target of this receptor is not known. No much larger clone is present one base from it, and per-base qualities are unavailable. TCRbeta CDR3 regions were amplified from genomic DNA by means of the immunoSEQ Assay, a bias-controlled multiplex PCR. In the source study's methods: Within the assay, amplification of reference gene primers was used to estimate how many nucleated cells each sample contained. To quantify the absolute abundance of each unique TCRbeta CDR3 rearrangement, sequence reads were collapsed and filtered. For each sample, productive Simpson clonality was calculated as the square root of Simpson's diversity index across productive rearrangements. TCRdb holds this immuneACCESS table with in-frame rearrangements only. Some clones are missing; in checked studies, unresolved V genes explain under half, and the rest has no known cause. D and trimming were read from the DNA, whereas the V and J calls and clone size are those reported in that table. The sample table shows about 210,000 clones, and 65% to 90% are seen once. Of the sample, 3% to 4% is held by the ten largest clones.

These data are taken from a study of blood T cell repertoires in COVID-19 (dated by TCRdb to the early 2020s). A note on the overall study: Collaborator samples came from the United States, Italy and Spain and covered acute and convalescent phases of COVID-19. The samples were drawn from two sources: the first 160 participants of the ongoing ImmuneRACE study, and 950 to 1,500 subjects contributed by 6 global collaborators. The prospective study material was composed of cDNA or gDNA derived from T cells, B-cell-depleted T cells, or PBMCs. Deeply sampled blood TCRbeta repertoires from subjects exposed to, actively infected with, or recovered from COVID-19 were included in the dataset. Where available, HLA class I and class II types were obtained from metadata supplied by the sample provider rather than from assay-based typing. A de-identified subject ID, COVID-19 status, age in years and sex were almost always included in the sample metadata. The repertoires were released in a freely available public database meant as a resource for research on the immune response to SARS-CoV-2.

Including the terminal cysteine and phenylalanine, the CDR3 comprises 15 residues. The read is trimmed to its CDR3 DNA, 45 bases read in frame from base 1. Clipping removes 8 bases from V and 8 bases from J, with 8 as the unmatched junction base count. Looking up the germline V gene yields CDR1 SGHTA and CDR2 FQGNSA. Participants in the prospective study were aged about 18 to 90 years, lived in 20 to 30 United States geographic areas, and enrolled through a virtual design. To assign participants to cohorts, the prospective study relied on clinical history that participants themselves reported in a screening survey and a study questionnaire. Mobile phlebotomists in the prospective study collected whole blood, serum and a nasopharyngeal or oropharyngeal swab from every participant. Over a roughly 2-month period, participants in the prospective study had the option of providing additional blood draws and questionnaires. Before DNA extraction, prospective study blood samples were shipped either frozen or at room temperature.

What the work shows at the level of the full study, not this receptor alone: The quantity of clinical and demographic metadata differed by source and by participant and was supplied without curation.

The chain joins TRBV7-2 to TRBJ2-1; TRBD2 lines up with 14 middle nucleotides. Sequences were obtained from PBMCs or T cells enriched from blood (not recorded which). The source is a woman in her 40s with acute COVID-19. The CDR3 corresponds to CASGPGLAGADEQFF. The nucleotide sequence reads TGTGCCAGCGGACCGGGACTAGCGGGAGCCGATGAGCAGTTCTTC.